This paragraph covers one T cell receptor (beta chain) sequence. This receptor's antigen is unknown. No much larger clone exists at a distance of one base, and base qualities are not known. TCR repertoires were profiled from CD4+ T cells obtained by bronchoalveolar lavage. The sequencer listed for this sample is Illumina MiSeq. TCRdb applied fastp at Q25 and MiXCR to the public reads, then kept only in-frame beta chains. Entries that share a CDR3 protein sequence are merged under the most common genes and DNA. The sample has 15,000 to 25,000 distinct CDR3 sequences on record, around 23% of them singletons. Together, the top ten hold approximately 0.78% of the sample. The sample comes from a study of lung T cells in sarcoidosis with Löfgren's syndrome (TCRdb year 2017). In terms of the full investigation: Sarcoidosis was characterized as a granulomatous disease that mainly affects the lungs and features an accumulation of CD4+ T cells in bronchoalveolar lavage fluid. The repertoire analyses were focused on Lofgren's syndrome patients.

General study outcomes and caveats: Recognition of a sarcoidosis-associated antigen was only suggested; the antigen itself remained putative and unidentified. Compared with control subjects, Lofgren's syndrome patients reportedly showed the greatest expansion in the V gene segments TRAV12-1 and TRBV2. CDR3 motifs in TRAV12-1 and TRBV2 were reported to be shared across several Lofgren's syndrome patients, which suggests public CD4+ TCR repertoires. When alphabeta pairing was analyzed, TRAV12-1 tended to pair preferentially with TRBV2, and the resulting paired TCRs displayed CDR3 homology.

Including the terminal cysteine and phenylalanine, the CDR3 comprises 13 residues. The read is trimmed to its CDR3 DNA, 39 bases read in frame from base 1. CDR1 and CDR2 are drawn from the germline V gene: SGHTA, FQGTGA. The germline ends are 12 bases apart after V is trimmed by 3 bases and J by 7 bases. This receptor was taken from a human donor with sarcoidosis (Löfgren's syndrome or another form), or a control subject (not recorded which). Sequencing was performed on CD4+ T cells from bronchoalveolar lavage. The chain uses TRBV7-3 and TRBJ1-2; the D gene assignment is ambiguous. The CDR3 region reads CASSFAEGRGYTF. The DNA reads as follows: TGTGCCAGCAGCTTTGCCGAGGGTCGTGGCTACACCTTC.